Detailed here is one TCR beta chain. Data came from immunoSEQ multiplex PCR; TCRdb stores just in-frame clones and leaves some out. The profile shows tens of thousands of clones, over 60% of them singletons. From germline, CDR1 is MGHRA and CDR2 YSYEKL. Trimming stripped 2 bases from V and 0 bases from J, with 13 bases between. This CDR3 spans 16 amino acids. This sample stems from a study of blood T cell repertoires in COVID-19. Background on the study: Acute and convalescent COVID-19 specimens originated in the United States, Italy and Spain. Sources were T cells, B-cell-depleted T cells, or PBMCs; the material itself was cDNA or gDNA.

Seattle-derived patients entered the study during active infection and were followed longitudinally. Sequencing was carried out using peripheral blood. This chain links TRBV4-1 with TRBJ1-1; D gene ambiguous. The TCR originated in a man younger than 40 with COVID-19, enrolled during active disease. CDR3 nucleotide sequence: TGCGCCAGCAGCCAATTTCAGTTAGCCATGAACACTGAAGCTTTCTTT. Its protein is CASSQFQLAMNTEAFF.